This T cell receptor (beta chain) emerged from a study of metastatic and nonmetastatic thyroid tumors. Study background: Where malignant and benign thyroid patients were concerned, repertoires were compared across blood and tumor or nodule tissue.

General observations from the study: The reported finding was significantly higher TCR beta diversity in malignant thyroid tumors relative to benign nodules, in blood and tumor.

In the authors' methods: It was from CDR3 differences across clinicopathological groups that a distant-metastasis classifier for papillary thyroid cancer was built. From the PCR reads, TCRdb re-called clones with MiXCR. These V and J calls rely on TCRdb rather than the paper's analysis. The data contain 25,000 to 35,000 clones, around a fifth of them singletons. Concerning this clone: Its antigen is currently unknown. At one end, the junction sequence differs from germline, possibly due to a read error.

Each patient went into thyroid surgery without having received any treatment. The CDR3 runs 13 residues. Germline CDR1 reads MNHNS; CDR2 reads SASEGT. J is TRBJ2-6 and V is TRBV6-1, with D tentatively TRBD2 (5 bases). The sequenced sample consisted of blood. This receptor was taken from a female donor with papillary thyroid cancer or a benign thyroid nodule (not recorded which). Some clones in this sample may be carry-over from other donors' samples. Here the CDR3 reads CASSEKDRTLLVF. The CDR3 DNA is TGTGCCAGCAGTGAAAAGGATCGGACGCTACTAGTTTTC.